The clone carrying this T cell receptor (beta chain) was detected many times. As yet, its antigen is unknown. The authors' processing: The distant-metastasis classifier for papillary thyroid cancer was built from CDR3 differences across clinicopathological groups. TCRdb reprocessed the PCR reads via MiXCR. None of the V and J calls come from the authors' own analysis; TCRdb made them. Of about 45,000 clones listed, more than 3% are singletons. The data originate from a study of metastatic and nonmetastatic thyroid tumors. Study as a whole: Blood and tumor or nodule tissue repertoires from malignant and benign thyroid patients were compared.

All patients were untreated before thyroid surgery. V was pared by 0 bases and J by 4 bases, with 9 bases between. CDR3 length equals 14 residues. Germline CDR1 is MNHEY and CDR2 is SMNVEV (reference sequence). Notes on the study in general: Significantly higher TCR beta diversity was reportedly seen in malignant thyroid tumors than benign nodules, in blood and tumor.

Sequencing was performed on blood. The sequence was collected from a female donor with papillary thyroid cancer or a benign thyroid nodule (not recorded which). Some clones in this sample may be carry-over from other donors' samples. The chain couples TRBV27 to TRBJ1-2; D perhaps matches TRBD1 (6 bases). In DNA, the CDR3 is TGTGCCAGCAGTTTATCCCAGGGGCGCTATGGCTACACCTTC. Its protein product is CASSLSQGRYGYTF.